A single sample is the source of the 8 T cell receptor beta chains below, sequenced in a study of blood T cell repertoires in COVID-19 (dated by TCRdb to about 2020). Libraries came from the immunoSEQ multiplex PCR assay. The source is immuneACCESS, and TCRdb retained only in-frame sequences with V and J called. Part of the clones is not carried over; for the studies checked, unresolved V genes explain less than half of this, and the remainder is unexplained. This sample has more than 95,000 clones in its table, and 85% of those were observed once. Clones ranked in the top ten supply 20% to 30% of the sample. The specimen was peripheral blood. The source of these receptors is a woman at least 80 years old with acute or convalescent COVID-19.

The chain carries TRBV28 and TRBJ2-4; D is uncertain. Trimming removed 3 bases at V and 6 bases at J, with 12 bases between. Germline CDR1 and CDR2: MDHEN and SYDVKM. The CDR3 loop spans 14 amino acids. CDR3 loop: CASSLRGSGNIQYF. DNA of the CDR3: TGTGCCAGCAGTTTGCGTGGGTCAGGAAACATTCAGTACTTC.

J is TRBJ1-1 and V is TRBV19; D uncertain. The CDR3 length is 12 residues. Germline V gene lookup returns CDR1 LNHDA and CDR2 SQIVND (reference sequence). Between the trimmed V and J ends, which lost 4 bases and 7 bases, there was a span of 10 bases. This CDR3 reads CASSKVTGEAFF. CDR3 in DNA: TGTGCCAGTAGTAAAGTAACTGGTGAAGCTTTCTTT.

The CDR3 protein is CASSQGTGLNTEAFF. CDR3 coding DNA: TGTGCCAGCAGCCAAGGGACAGGTCTGAACACTGAAGCTTTCTTT. V gene TRBV7-3 combines with J gene TRBJ1-1; the match to TRBD1 covers 8 bases. The CDR3 extends over 15 amino acids. The V gene's germline CDR1 is SGHTA and CDR2 FQGTGA. V trimming: 5 bases; J trimming: 0 bases; junction bases outside the gene matches: 5.

The rearrangement links TRBV7-3 to TRBJ1-1; 8 positions agree with TRBD1. Germline assignment: CDR1 SGHTA and CDR2 FQGTGA. The CDR3 is 18 amino acids. Trimming cost V 5 bases and J 0 bases; bases outside gene matches: 14. The CDR3 region has the DNA TGTGCCAGCAGCCGCCGGACAGGGATGGTATCCATGAACACTGAAGCTTTCTTT. This encodes CASSRRTGMVSMNTEAFF.

This rearrangement joins TRBV6-5 to TRBJ1-1; D is uncertain. The CDR3 has 12 amino acids. CDR1 and CDR2 (germline): MNHEY, SVGAGI. V shed 4 bases and J shed 3 bases, with 6 bases lying between them. CDR3 protein: CASSSVYTEAFF. In nucleotides, the CDR3 is TGTGCCAGCAGTTCAGTATACACTGAAGCTTTCTTT.

V usage is TRBV6-5 and J usage is TRBJ2-1; the D gene is possibly TRBD1 (6 bases). The CDR3 is made up of 16 amino acids. From germline, CDR1 is MNHEY and CDR2 SVGAGI. V shed 1 base and J shed 9 bases, with 19 bases lying between them. CDR3 loop: CASSYYGQPGRSEQFF. CDR3 in DNA: TGTGCCAGCAGTTACTACGGACAGCCCGGGCGCAGTGAGCAGTTCTTC.

This sequence joins TRBV4-1 and TRBJ1-6; D call uncertain. CDR3 length: 15 amino acids. Trimming stripped 0 bases from V and 10 bases from J, with 13 bases between. Germline-derived CDR1 and CDR2 are MGHRA and YSYEKL. DNA for the CDR3: TGCGCCAGCAGCCAAGAGGACTCCTCCGCCTCACCCCTCCACTTT. Protein product: CASSQEDSSASPLHF.

This chain uses TRBV29-1 with TRBJ2-7; D possibly corresponds to TRBD2 (5 bases). This CDR3 spans 12 amino acids. Germline values: CDR1 SQVTM, CDR2 ANQGSEA. Between the trimmed V and J ends, which lost 5 bases and 0 bases, there was a span of 8 bases. The DNA for the CDR3 is TGCAGCGTTATTCGGGGCTCCTACGAGCAGTACTTC. Protein product: CSVIRGSYEQYF.